This T cell receptor (beta chain) came from a study of blood T cells in healthy people across ages. For the study at large: Capture by template switching was about one barcoded beta molecule per two T cells.

Each sample yielded at least 6 million isolated PBMCs. About this clonotype itself: Its antigen is unidentified.

CDR1 is MDHEN, CDR2 SYDVKM, per germline. The CDR3 consists of 12 residues. Broader study findings: Estimated diversity, derived from one million T cells, was regarded as an underestimate.

Then a second PCR, running about 6 to 12 cycles, was carried out with a sample-barcoded 5' primer and a J-beta primer mix. TCRdb re-derived calls from the 5' RACE reads in MiXCR, one entry per CDR3 protein. The sample has roughly 1,500,000 distinct CDR3 sequences, 40% to 50% seen once; the top ten hold 6.5% to 10%. V and J are TRBV28 and TRBJ2-4; possible D gene TRBD1, 5 bases. The J call may not be correct, given that the DNA end is closer to TRBJ2-5. The receptor comes from a young woman in good health. Input material: blood. In nucleotides, the CDR3 is TGTGCCGGCGGATGGACAAGGGAGACCCAGTACTTC. This gives the protein CAGGWTRETQYF.